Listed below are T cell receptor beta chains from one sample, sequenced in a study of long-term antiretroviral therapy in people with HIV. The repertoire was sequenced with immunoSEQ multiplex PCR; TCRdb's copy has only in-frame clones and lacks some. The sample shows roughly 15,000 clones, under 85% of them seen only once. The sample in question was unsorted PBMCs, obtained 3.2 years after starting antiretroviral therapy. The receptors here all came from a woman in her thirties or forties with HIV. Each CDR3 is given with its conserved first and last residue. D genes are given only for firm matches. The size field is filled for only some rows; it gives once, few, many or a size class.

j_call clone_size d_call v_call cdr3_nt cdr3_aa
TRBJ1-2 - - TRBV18 TGTGCCAGCTCACCACCGGCCAGGGCAGCCTATGGCTACACCTTC CASSPPARAAYGYTF
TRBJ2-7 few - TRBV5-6 TGTGCCAGCAGCTTGGGGGGGAGTACCTACGAGCAGTACTTC CASSLGGSTYEQYF
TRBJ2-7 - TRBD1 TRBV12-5 TGTGCTAGTGGCCGGGGACAGGGAGTCTACGAGCAGTACTTC CASGRGQGVYEQYF
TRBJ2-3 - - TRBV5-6 TGTGCCAGCAGCTTCTACGGGACCAGGGCAGATACGCAGTATTTT CASSFYGTRADTQYF
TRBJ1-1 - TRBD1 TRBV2 TGTGCCAGCAGTTCGACAGGGGGCGAGGGTAGATGGAGAGCTTTCTTT CASSSTGGEGRWRAFF
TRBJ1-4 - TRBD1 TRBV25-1 TGTGCCAGCAGTATGATAGACAGGGTGGGTGAAAAACTGTTTTTT CASSMIDRVGEKLFF
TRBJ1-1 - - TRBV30 TGTGCCTGGAGTTCGGGACCGAGGGGCACTGAAGCTTTCTTT CAWSSGPRGTEAFF
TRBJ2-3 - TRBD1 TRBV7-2 TGTGCCAGCAGCCGAGGAAATACAGGGGGCATTTCGCAGTATTTT CASSRGNTGGISQYF
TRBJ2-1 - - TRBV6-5 TGTGCCAGCAGTTATGACGGGGGAAATTCCTACAATGAGCAGTTCTTC CASSYDGGNSYNEQFF
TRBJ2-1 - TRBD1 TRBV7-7 TGTGCCAGCAGCCGGGACAGGGGAAAGGATGAGCAGTTCTTC CASSRDRGKDEQFF
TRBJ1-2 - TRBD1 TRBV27 TGTGCCAGCAGTTTATCGAGTTCCTACAGGGGGACGAGCTATGGCTACACCTTC CASSLSSSYRGTSYGYTF
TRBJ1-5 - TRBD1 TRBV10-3 TGTGCCATCAGTGAACAGGGGGCGCAAGGTCAGCCCCAGCATTTT CAISEQGAQGQPQHF
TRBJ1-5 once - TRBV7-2 TGTGCCAGCAGCCGACAATCTAGGGTCGGCAATCAGCCCCAGCATTTT CASSRQSRVGNQPQHF
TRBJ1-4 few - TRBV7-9 TGTGCCAGCAGCCCCCAGGCGGGGGGAAATGAAAAACTGTTTTTT CASSPQAGGNEKLFF
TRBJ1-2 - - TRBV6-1 TGTGCCAGCAGTGAAGGAAGGGCAGGGGCGTCATATGGCTACACCTTC CASSEGRAGASYGYTF
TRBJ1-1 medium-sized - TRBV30 TGTGCCTGGACGGAGAGTTTACCGAACACTGAAGCTTTCTTT CAWTESLPNTEAFF
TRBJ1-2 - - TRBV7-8 TGTGCCAGCAGCTTAGTGACAGGCGCCCGTTTTACCTTC CASSLVTGARFTF
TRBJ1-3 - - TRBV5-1 TGCGCCAGCAGCTTAGGGGGCTCTGGAAACACCATATATTTT CASSLGGSGNTIYF
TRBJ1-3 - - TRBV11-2 TGTGCCAGCAGAGGCTTCGGGGGCCCGAGCTCTGGAAACACCATATATTTT CASRGFGGPSSGNTIYF
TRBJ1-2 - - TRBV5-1 TGCGCCAGCAGCACCCAGGGGAAGGGAGGCTATGGCTACACCTTC CASSTQGKGGYGYTF
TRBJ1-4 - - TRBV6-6 TGTGCCAGCAGTTCAAGTGAAAAACTGTTTTTT CASSSSEKLFF
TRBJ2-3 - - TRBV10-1 TGCGCCAGCGGGGTTAGCACAGATACGCAGTATTTT CASGVSTDTQYF
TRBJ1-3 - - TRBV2 TGTGCCAGCAGTAGAACTAGCTCTGGAAACACCATATATTTT CASSRTSSGNTIYF
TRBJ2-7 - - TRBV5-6 TGTGCCAGCAGCTTGGGTAGGCCCTCCAACGAGCAGTACTTC CASSLGRPSNEQYF
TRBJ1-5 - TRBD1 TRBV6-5 TGTGCCAGCAGTCTGGACAGGGATCAGCCCCAGCATTTT CASSLDRDQPQHF
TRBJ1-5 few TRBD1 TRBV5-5 TGTGCCAGCAGCCGGACAGGGGACAATCAGCCCCAGCATTTT CASSRTGDNQPQHF
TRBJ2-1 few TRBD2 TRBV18 TGTGCCAGCTCACCAAGGACTAGCGGGGGCAACAATGAGCAGTTCTTC CASSPRTSGGNNEQFF
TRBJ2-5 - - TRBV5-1 TGCGCCAGCAGCAGCGGTCAGGGGGAGACCCAGTACTTC CASSSGQGETQYF
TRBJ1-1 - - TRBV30 TGTGCCTGGAGTCCCCCAACAGCGAACACTGAAGCTTTCTTT CAWSPPTANTEAFF
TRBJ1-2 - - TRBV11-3 TGTGCCAGCAGCTTAATTGGGAGTAACTATGGCTACACCTTC CASSLIGSNYGYTF
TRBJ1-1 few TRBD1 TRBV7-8 TGTGCCAGCAGCATTCGGACAGGGCTGAACACTGAAGCTTTCTTT CASSIRTGLNTEAFF
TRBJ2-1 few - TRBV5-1 TGCGCCAGCAGCTTAAAGCAACCCAGCTCCTACAATGAGCAGTTCTTC CASSLKQPSSYNEQFF
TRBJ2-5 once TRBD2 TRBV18 TGTGCCAGCTCACTCGGACTAGACCAAGAGACCCAGTACTTC CASSLGLDQETQYF
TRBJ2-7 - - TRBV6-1 TGTGCCAGCAGTGGCGGAACGGGGGCATACTACGAGCAGTACTTC CASSGGTGAYYEQYF
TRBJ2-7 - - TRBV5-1 TGCGCCAGCAGCTCAACAGGGACCACCTACGAGCAGTACTTC CASSSTGTTYEQYF
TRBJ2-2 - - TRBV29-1 TGCAGCGTTGGACCCAGGGCCCGGGACTCAGGAACCGGGGAGCTGTTTTTT CSVGPRARDSGTGELFF
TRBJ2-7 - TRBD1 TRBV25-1 TGTGCCAGCAGTAAGACAGGGGGTTCCTACGAGCAGTACTTC CASSKTGGSYEQYF
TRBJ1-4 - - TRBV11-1 TGTGCCAGCAGCTTTATGACAGGTCCAGGCATTGAAAAACTGTTTTTT CASSFMTGPGIEKLFF